The next 29 T cell receptor beta chains were all read from a single sample in a study of blood T cell repertoires in COVID-19. Sequencing was performed with immunoSEQ multiplex PCR; in TCRdb, only in-frame clones are kept and a portion is missing. Seen here are about 260,000 clones, 84% observed once, and the top ten hold roughly 1.4%. Sequencing input: peripheral blood. These receptors all come from a woman aged 35 to 49 who had recovered from COVID-19.

The V and J genes are TRBV5-6 and TRBJ1-5; 7 positions agree with TRBD1. The J segment lost 5 bases and the V segment lost 2 bases, leaving 1 base of the junction unmatched. This CDR3 spans 13 amino acids. Germline loops: CDR1 SGHDT, CDR2 YYEEEE. The CDR3 coding sequence is TGTGCCAGCAGCTTAGACAGGGATCAGCCCCAGCATTTT. This codes for CASSLDRDQPQHF.

The rearrangement links TRBV19 to TRBJ1-6, with 8 bases identical to TRBD1. Germline V gene data show CDR1 as LNHDA and CDR2 as SQIVND (reference sequence). J lost 7 bases, V lost 3 bases, and 5 bases had no gene match. The CDR3 is 15 amino acids. CDR3 region: CASSMARQGNSPLHF. The CDR3 DNA reads as TGTGCCAGTAGTATGGCTAGACAGGGGAATTCACCCCTCCACTTT.

This chain links TRBV4-2 with TRBJ2-4; 16 positions match TRBD2. From germline, CDR1 is LGHNA and CDR2 YNFKEQ. The length of the CDR3 is 17 residues. With 0 bases clipped from V and 5 bases from J, the junction kept 1 base outside the gene matches. CDR3 in amino acids: CASSQEGLAGGQNIQYF. The DNA of the CDR3 is TGTGCCAGCAGCCAAGAGGGACTAGCGGGGGGGCAAAACATTCAGTACTTC.

This rearrangement joins TRBV5-8 to TRBJ1-5; TRBD1 matches at 10 bases. This CDR3 comprises 15 residues. Per germline, CDR1 SGHTS and CDR2 YDEGEE. With 6 bases clipped from V and 5 bases from J, the junction kept 8 bases outside the gene matches. CDR3 nucleotide sequence: TGTGCCAGCATCACCGGGACAGGGGTCCATCAGCCCCAGCATTTT. Translation: CASITGTGVHQPQHF. Full variable domain (remainder filled in from reference TRBV5-8 and TRBJ1-5): EAGVTQSPTHLIKTRGQQATLRCSPISGHTSVYWYQQALGLGLQFLLWYDEGEERNRGNFPPRFSGRQFPNYSSELNVNALELEDSALYLCASITGTGVHQPQHFGDGTRLSIL.

A word on this clone: Other DNA sequences in the same sample also yield this CDR3. This chain uses TRBV6-5 with TRBJ1-2; D not resolved. Germline values: CDR1 MNHEY, CDR2 SVGAGI. V lost 4 bases, J lost 5 bases, and 11 bases lay in between. The CDR3 sequence is 13 residues long. The CDR3, as DNA: TGTGCCAGCAGTTTACGGGAGGATTATGGCTACACCTTC. Its protein product is CASSLREDYGYTF.

This chain uses TRBV6-5 with TRBJ1-4, with 9 nucleotides matching TRBD1. Germline loops: CDR1 MNHEY, CDR2 SVGAGI. The CDR3 is 14 residues long. The J segment lost 10 bases and the V segment lost 5 bases, leaving 8 bases of the junction unmatched. This chain's CDR3 is CASSPDRGKGKLFF. As DNA, the CDR3 is TGTGCCAGCAGTCCGGACAGGGGAAAGGGAAAACTGTTTTTT.

In regard to this clone: Just one base apart from a much larger clone, this may be a read error. V is TRBV4-2 and J is TRBJ2-5; 7 bases map to TRBD1. The CDR3 is made up of 15 amino acids. The germline V gene has CDR1 LGHNA and CDR2 YNFKEQ. V was pared by 0 bases and J by 2 bases, with 3 bases of the junction left unmatched. CDR3 region: CASSQDRQGQETQYF. CDR3 nucleotide sequence: TGTGCCAGCAGCCAAGATCGACAGGGACAAGAGACCCAGTACTTC.

This chain uses TRBV18 with TRBJ1-2; maybe TRBD1 (5 bases). V was shortened by 3 bases and J by 8 bases, with 16 bases between the two germline ends. The length of the CDR3 is 14 residues. Germline values: CDR1 KGHSH, CDR2 LQKENI. CDR3 loop: CASSPGLGGDGYTF. The DNA for the CDR3 is TGTGCCAGCTCACCCGGTTTGGGAGGGGACGGCTACACCTTC.

V is TRBV29-1 and J is TRBJ2-7; a possible D gene is TRBD1 (5 bases). Germline lookup yields CDR1 SQVTM and CDR2 ANQGSEA. V lost 4 bases, J lost 2 bases, and 12 bases lay in between. The CDR3 loop spans 13 amino acids. The CDR3 DNA reads as TGCAGCGTTGTTCAGGGCGAACCCTACGAGCAGTACTTC. Translating gives CSVVQGEPYEQYF.

The J gene is TRBJ2-5, the V gene TRBV5-4, with 9 bases aligning to TRBD2. From germline, CDR1 is SGHNT and CDR2 YYREEE (reference sequence). The CDR3 is made up of 15 amino acids. V was clipped by 4 bases and J by 5 bases; unmatched bases: 9. CDR3 coding DNA: TGTGCCAGCAGCCCTAGCGGGGTCCCAATGGAGACCCAGTACTTC. This gives the protein CASSPSGVPMETQYF.

This chain joins TRBV3-1 (or the pseudogene TRBV3-2) and TRBJ1-1; D is undetermined. Deletions cut 5 bases from V and 2 bases from J, with 9 bases between. The CDR3 is 13 amino acids. Germline V CDR1 and CDR2: LGHDT, YNNKEL (reference sequence). CDR3 coding DNA: TGTGCCAGCAGCAGCCGGGAAAACACTGAAGCTTTCTTT. Translated, it gives CASSSRENTEAFF.

The chain couples TRBV28 to TRBJ1-5, with 7 bases lining up with TRBD1. CDR1 is MDHEN and CDR2 is SYDVKM in the germline V gene. V shed 2 bases and J 8 bases; nucleotides not matched to a gene: 9. The CDR3 is 15 residues long. Here the CDR3 DNA reads TGTGCCAGCAGTTTACCTTTCCGGGACAGAGAGCCCCAGCATTTT. As protein: CASSLPFRDREPQHF.

The chain employs TRBV11-2 and TRBJ2-3, with TRBD2 identical over 10 bases. V shed 7 bases and J 2 bases; nucleotides not matched to a gene: 6. Germline V gene lookup returns CDR1 SGHAT and CDR2 FQNNGV. The CDR3 is 15 amino acids. The CDR3 DNA reads as TGTGCCAGCACTAAAGCGGGGGGGCTCACAGATACGCAGTATTTT. It yields the protein CASTKAGGLTDTQYF.

This rearrangement joins TRBV7-9 to TRBJ2-7, with 7 bases fitting TRBD1. The CDR3 totals 14 residues. CDR1 and CDR2 (germline): SEHNR, FQNEAQ (reference sequence). V was clipped by 4 bases and J by 2 bases; unmatched bases: 5. CDR3 coding DNA: TGTGCCAGCAGCTGGAGCGACAGGGCCTACGAGCAGTACTTC. Its translation: CASSWSDRAYEQYF.

The gene calls are TRBV13 and TRBJ1-3; tentative D call: TRBD1 (5 bases). Germline V gene data show CDR1 as PRHDT and CDR2 as FYEKMQ (reference sequence). The CDR3 has 14 amino acids. V lost 5 bases, J lost 3 bases, and 11 bases lay in between. The CDR3 protein is CASSARQYGNTIYF. For the CDR3, the DNA is TGTGCCAGCAGCGCCCGACAGTATGGAAACACCATATATTTT. Complete variable domain (other parts from reference TRBV13 and TRBJ1-3): AAGVIQSPRHLIKEKRETATLKCYPIPRHDTVYWYQQGPGQDPQFLISFYEKMQSDKGSIPDRFSAQQFSDYHSELNMSSLELGDSALYFCASSARQYGNTIYFGEGSWLTVV.

The chain carries TRBV5-4 and TRBJ2-7; D possibly corresponds to TRBD2 (5 bases). The germline gives CDR1 SGHNT, CDR2 YYREEE (reference sequence). The ends were cut back, 2 bases at V and 2 bases at J, with 11 bases in the middle. The CDR3 has 14 amino acids. CDR3 sequence (DNA): TGTGCCAGCAGCTTAGAGGGCGGAGCCTACGAGCAGTACTTC. Residues: CASSLEGGAYEQYF.

The table lists this clone with a count of one. The genes are TRBV27 and TRBJ2-3, with D tentatively TRBD2 (6 bases). Trimming removed 1 base at V and 6 bases at J, with 11 bases between. CDR1 and CDR2 from the germline V gene are MNHEY and SMNVEV (reference sequence). The CDR3 contains 14 residues. CDR3 sequence reads: CASSLYGEEDTQYF. CDR3 bases: TGTGCCAGCAGTTTATACGGGGAGGAGGATACGCAGTATTTT.

The gene calls are TRBV4-1 and TRBJ2-1; TRBD2 aligns across 7 bases. There are 16 residues in the CDR3. Germline-derived CDR1 and CDR2 are MGHRA and YSYEKL. With 0 bases clipped from V and 2 bases from J, the junction kept 4 bases outside the gene matches. The CDR3 bases are TGCGCCAGCAGCCAAGAGCCCGGGACTACCTACAATGAGCAGTTCTTC. Translation gives CASSQEPGTTYNEQFF.

V is TRBV28 and J is TRBJ1-1, with 9 bases fitting TRBD1. Germline CDR1 is MDHEN and CDR2 is SYDVKM. Trimming took 6 bases from V and 5 from J; bases not matched to a gene: 7. This CDR3 has 14 amino acids. The CDR3 region is CASRSTGGRTEAFF. The CDR3 coding sequence is TGTGCCAGCAGGTCTACAGGGGGCCGGACTGAAGCTTTCTTT.

The CDR3 here is CASSEVTMNTGELFF. CDR3 bases: TGTGCCAGCAGTGAAGTCACAATGAACACCGGGGAGCTGTTTTTT. This chain connects TRBV2 to TRBJ2-2; D ambiguous. The CDR3 totals 15 residues. Trimming shortened V by 1 base and J by 1 base, and 7 bases separated the two germline ends. Germline CDR1 and CDR2: SNHLY and FYNNEI.

The rearrangement joins TRBV6-1 to TRBJ2-3, with 12 positions matching TRBD2. Unmatched junction bases numbered 15, after V lost 2 bases and J lost 3 bases. Per germline, CDR1 MNHNS and CDR2 SASEGT. CDR3 length equals 20 residues. CDR3 sequence (DNA): TGTGCCAGCAGTGAAATATCGGGGCTAGCGGGGGGGTCAATGACAGATACGCAGTATTTT. This encodes CASSEISGLAGGSMTDTQYF.

J is TRBJ1-4 and V is TRBV19; D is perhaps TRBD1 (6 bases). Germline V gene sequence: CDR1 LNHDA, CDR2 SQIVND (reference sequence). The CDR3 is 14 amino acids. V was shortened by 5 bases and J by 8 bases, with 15 bases between the two germline ends. CDR3 sequence: CASSVQGSNEKLFF. The CDR3 coding sequence is TGTGCCAGTAGTGTCCAGGGGAGTAACGAAAAACTGTTTTTT.

V usage is TRBV5-4 and J usage is TRBJ2-1; D may be TRBD2 (7 bases). The CDR3 length is 16 residues. The V end lost 4 bases, the J end lost 6 bases, and 20 bases lay between the germline ends. The V gene's germline CDR1 is SGHNT and CDR2 YYREEE (reference sequence). CDR3 DNA: TGTGCCAGCAGCCCTAGACTGGGGGGGGCGAGCAATGAGCAGTTCTTC. It translates to CASSPRLGGASNEQFF.

The chain employs TRBV11-2 and TRBJ1-1; D unclear. Trimming took 6 bases from V and 6 from J, leaving 23 bases between them. Germline CDR1 SGHAT, CDR2 FQNNGV. The CDR3 extends over 16 amino acids. The CDR3 nucleotides read TGTGCCAGCAGATCCCGGGCGACATCGAGCGGGGCTGAAGCTTTCTTT. Translation: CASRSRATSSGAEAFF.

The chain recombines TRBV11-2 with TRBJ2-1, with 7 bases that match TRBD2. The CDR3 runs to 15 residues. Germline values: CDR1 SGHAT, CDR2 FQNNGV. V lost 4 bases to trimming and J lost 4 bases; unmatched junction nucleotides: 7. The CDR3 DNA reads TGTGCCAGCAGCTCGGCGACTAGCCTGTACAATGAGCAGTTCTTC. Protein: CASSSATSLYNEQFF.

The chain carries TRBV28 and TRBJ1-2; TRBD1 aligns across 7 bases. CDR3 length: 14 residues. After removal of 9 bases from V and 2 bases from J, the junction contained 9 bases not matched to a gene. Germline V lookup: CDR1 MDHEN, CDR2 SYDVKM. The chain's CDR3 is CASNALQGNYGYTF. CDR3 sequence (DNA): TGTGCCAGTAACGCCCTACAGGGGAACTATGGCTACACCTTC.

This chain joins TRBV11-2 and TRBJ2-3; 8 bases line up with TRBD1. Germline trimming cut 5 bases from V and 1 base from J; bases unmatched to any gene: 5. The germline V gene encodes CDR1 SGHAT and CDR2 FQNNGV. This CDR3 spans 15 amino acids. Here the CDR3 DNA reads TGTGCCAGCAGCCCGCAGGGGGCTCGCACAGATACGCAGTATTTT. Translated: CASSPQGARTDTQYF.

The chain recombines TRBV24-1 with TRBJ2-1; 7 bases match TRBD2. V lost 4 bases and J lost 7; bases outside the gene matches: 12. CDR1 is KGHDR, CDR2 SFDVKD, per germline. The CDR3 loop spans 16 amino acids. CDR3 protein: CATSDTRLAEGNEQFF. The CDR3 DNA follows: TGTGCCACCAGTGACACCAGGCTAGCGGAGGGGAATGAGCAGTTCTTC.

The chain uses TRBV30 and TRBJ2-3; TRBD2 is a possible D gene (6 bases). Germline CDR1 and CDR2: GTSNPN and SVGIG (reference sequence). The CDR3 spans 15 residues. The germline V and J ends were trimmed by 0 bases and 7 bases, with 17 bases remaining between them. CDR3 nucleotide sequence: TGTGCCTGGAGTGTACTGCGGCGGGGAGTATATACGCAGTATTTT. Protein: CAWSVLRRGVYTQYF.